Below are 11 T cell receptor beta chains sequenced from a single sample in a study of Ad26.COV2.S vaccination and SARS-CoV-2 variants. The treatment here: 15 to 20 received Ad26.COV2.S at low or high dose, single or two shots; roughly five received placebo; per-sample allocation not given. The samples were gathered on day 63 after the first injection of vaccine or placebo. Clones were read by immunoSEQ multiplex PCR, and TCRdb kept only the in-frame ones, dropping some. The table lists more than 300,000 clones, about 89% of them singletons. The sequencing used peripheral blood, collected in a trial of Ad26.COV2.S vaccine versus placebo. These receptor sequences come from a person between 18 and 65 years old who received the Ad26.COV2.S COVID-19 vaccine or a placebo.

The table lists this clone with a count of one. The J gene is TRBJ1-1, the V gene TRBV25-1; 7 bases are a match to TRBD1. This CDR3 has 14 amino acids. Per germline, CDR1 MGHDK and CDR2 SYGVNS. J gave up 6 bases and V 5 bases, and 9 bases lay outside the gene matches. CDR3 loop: CASSNGQARAEAFF. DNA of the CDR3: TGTGCCAGCAGTAACGGACAGGCGAGGGCTGAAGCTTTCTTT.

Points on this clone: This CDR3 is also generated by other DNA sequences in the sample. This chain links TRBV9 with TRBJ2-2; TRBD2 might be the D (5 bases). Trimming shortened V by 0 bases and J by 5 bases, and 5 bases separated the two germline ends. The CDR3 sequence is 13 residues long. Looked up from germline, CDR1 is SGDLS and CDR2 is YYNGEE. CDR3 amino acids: CASSVGGTGELFF. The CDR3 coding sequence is TGTGCCAGCAGCGTAGGAGGGACCGGGGAGCTGTTTTTT.

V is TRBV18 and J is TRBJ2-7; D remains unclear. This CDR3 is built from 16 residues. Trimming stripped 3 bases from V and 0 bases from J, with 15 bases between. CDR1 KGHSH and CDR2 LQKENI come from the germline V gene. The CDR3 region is CASSPQGSTTSYEQYF. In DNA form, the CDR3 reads TGTGCCAGCTCACCTCAAGGCTCAACTACCTCCTACGAGCAGTACTTC. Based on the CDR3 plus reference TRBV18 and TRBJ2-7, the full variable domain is NAGVMQNPRHLVRRRGQEARLRCSPMKGHSHVYWYRQLPEEGLKFMVYLQKENIIDESGMPKERFSAEFPKEGPSILRIQQVVRGDSAAYFCASSPQGSTTSYEQYFGPGTRLTVT.

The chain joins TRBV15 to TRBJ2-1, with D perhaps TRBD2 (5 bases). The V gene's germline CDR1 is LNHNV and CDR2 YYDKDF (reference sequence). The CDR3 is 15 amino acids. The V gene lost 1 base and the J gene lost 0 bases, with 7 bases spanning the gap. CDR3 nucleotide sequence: TGTGCCACCAGCAGAGTTGGGAGCTCCTACAATGAGCAGTTCTTC. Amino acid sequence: CATSRVGSSYNEQFF.

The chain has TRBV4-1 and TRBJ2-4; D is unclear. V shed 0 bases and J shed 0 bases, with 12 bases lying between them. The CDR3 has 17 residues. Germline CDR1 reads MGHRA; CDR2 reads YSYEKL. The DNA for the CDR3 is TGCGCCAGCAGCCAAGATCGGGCCGGGTTAGCCAAAAACATTCAGTACTTC. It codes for CASSQDRAGLAKNIQYF.

The CDR3 loop is CASSGGHNEQFF. The DNA for the CDR3 is TGTGCCAGCAGCGGGGGGCACAATGAGCAGTTCTTC. V is TRBV28 and J is TRBJ2-1, with D tentatively TRBD2 (7 bases). Trimming took 6 bases from V and 5 from J, leaving 8 bases between them. Germline CDR1 reads MDHEN; CDR2 reads SYDVKM. The CDR3 has 12 residues.

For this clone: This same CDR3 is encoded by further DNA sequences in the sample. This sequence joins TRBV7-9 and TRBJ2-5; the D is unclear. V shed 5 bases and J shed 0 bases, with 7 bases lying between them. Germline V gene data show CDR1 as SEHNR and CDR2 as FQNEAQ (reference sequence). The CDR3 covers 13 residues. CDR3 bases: TGTGCCAGCAGCCCCCCTTACCAAGAGACCCAGTACTTC. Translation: CASSPPYQETQYF.

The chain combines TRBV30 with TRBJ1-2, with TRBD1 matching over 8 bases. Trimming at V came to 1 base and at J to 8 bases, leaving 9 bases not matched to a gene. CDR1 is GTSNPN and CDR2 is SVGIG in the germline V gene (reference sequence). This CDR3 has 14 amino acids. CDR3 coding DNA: TGTGCCTGGAGTGATTTTAACCGGGACAGGGGCTACACCTTC. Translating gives CAWSDFNRDRGYTF.

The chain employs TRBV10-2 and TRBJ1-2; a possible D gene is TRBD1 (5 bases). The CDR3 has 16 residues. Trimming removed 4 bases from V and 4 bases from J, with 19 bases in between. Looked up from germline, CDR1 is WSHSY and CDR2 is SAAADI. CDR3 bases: TGCGCCAGCAGTGCATACCCAACCGGGACTACCTATGGCTACACCTTC. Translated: CASSAYPTGTTYGYTF.

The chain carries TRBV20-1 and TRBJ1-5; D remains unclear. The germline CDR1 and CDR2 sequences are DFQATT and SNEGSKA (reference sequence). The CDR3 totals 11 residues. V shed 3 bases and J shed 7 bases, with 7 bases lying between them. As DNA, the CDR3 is TGCAGTGCTAGTTCGGGGCAGCCCCAGCATTTT. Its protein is CSASSGQPQHF.

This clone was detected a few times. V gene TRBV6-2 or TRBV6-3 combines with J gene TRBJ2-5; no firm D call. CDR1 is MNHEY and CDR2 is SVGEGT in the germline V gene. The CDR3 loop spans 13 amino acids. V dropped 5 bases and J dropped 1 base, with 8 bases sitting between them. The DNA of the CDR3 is TGTGCCAGCAGTAATCGGCTCCAAGAGACCCAGTACTTC. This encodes CASSNRLQETQYF.